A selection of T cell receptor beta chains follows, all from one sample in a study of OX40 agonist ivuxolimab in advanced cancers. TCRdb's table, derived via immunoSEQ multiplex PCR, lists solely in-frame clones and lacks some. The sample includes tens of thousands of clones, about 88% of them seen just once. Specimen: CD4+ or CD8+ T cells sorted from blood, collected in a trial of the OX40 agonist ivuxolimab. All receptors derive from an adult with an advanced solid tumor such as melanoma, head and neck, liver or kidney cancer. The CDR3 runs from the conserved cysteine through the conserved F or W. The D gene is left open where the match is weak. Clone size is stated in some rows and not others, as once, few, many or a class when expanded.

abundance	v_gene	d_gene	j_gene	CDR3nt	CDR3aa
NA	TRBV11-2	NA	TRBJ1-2	TGTGCCAGCAGCTTAGGGCTGAGTTCCTATGGCTACACCTTC	CASSLGLSSYGYTF
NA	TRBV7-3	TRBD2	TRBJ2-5	TGTGCCAGCAGCTTGGGACTAGCGGGAGGCGAGACCCAGTACTTC	CASSLGLAGGETQYF
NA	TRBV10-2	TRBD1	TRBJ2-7	TGCGCCAGCAGTGTTTCGGGACAGAATTTCCACGAGCAGTACTTC	CASSVSGQNFHEQYF
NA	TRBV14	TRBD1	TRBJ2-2	TGTGCCAGCAGCTTTGGGACAGGGCCAGCCGCCGGGGAGCTGTTTTTT	CASSFGTGPAAGELFF
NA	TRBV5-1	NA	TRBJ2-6	TGCGCCAGCAGCCCCTGGAGTGTGTGGGCCAACGTCCTGACTTTC	CASSPWSVWANVLTF
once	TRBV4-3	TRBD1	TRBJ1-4	TGCGCCAGCAGCCAAGCGACAGGGGCGGGGGAAAAACTGTTTTTT	CASSQATGAGEKLFF
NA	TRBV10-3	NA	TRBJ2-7	TGTGCCATCAGTGAGTCAACAGGGTTGGGCAACGAGCAGTACTTC	CAISESTGLGNEQYF
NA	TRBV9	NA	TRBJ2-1	TGTGCCAGCAGCGCCCGTGGGCCCAATGAGCAGTTCTTC	CASSARGPNEQFF
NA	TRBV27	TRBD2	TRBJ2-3	TGTGCCAGCAGTTTAAGGCGGGGGGGCACAGATACGCAGTATTTT	CASSLRRGGTDTQYF
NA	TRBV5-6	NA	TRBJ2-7	TGTGCCAGCAGCTTGGCCGCGGGCGGCACCTACGAGCAGTACTTC	CASSLAAGGTYEQYF
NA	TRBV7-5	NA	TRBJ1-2	TGTGTCAGAAGCTTAGTGCGGAGACACACGCCTTGTGGCTACACCTTC	CVRSLVRRHTPCGYTF
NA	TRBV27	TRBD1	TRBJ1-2	TGTGCCAGCAGTTACACCCGGGACAGGGGGCGACCTGATGGCTACACCTTC	CASSYTRDRGRPDGYTF
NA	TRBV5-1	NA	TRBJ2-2	TGCGCCAGCAGCTCGGACAGCCCCACCGGGGAGCTGTTTTTT	CASSSDSPTGELFF
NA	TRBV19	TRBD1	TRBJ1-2	TGTGCCAGTAGTGACCAAGGGGGCTGGTTGGGCTATGGCTACACCTTC	CASSDQGGWLGYGYTF
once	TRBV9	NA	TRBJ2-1	TGTGCCAGCAGCGTAGTGAGCAGGGGGGGATACAATGAGCAGTTCTTC	CASSVVSRGGYNEQFF
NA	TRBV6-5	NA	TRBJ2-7	TGTGCCAGCAGTTACCGCCCCAGGGGCTACGAGCAGTACTTC	CASSYRPRGYEQYF
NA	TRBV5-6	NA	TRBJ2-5	TGTGCCAGCAGCTTGGGACAGAAAGAGACCCAGTACTTC	CASSLGQKETQYF
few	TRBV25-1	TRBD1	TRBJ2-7	TGTGCCAGCAGCCCCGGGACAGCCGACGCGTATTCCTACGAGCAGTACTTC	CASSPGTADAYSYEQYF
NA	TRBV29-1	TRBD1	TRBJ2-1	TGCAGCGTTGAAGATCTGGGACAGGCTACCTACAATGAGCAGTTCTTC	CSVEDLGQATYNEQFF
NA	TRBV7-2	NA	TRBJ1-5	TGTGCCAGCAGCTTAGGGGGACATAGCCCGCCTTATAGCAATCAGCCCCAGCATTTT	CASSLGGHSPPYSNQPQHF
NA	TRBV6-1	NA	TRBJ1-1	TGTGCCAGCAGTGATGTCTATCTGGACACTGAAGCTTTCTTT	CASSDVYLDTEAFF
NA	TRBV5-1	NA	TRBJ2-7	TGCGCCAGCAGCCCCGGGAGTTCCGGGTCCTCCTCCTACGAGCAGTACTTC	CASSPGSSGSSSYEQYF
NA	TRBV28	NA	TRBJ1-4	TGTGCCAGCAGTCCACACACTGGGGGGGATGAAAAACTGTTTTTT	CASSPHTGGDEKLFF
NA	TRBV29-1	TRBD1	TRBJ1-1	TGCAGCGCCGAGACAGGGAGGGGGAACACTGAAGCTTTCTTT	CSAETGRGNTEAFF
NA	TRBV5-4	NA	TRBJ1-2	TGTGCCAGCAGCTTGTGGGGGAACTATGGCTACACCTTC	CASSLWGNYGYTF
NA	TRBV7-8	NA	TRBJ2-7	TGTGCCAGCAGCTTAGGAGTGGGAGCCGGCGAGCAGTACTTC	CASSLGVGAGEQYF
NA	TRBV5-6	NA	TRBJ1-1	TGTGCCAGCAGCTTGGAAACTGAAGCTTTCTTT	CASSLETEAFF
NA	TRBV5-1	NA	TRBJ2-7	TGCGCCAGCAGCTTGGATGGGCAGGGTCTTGCCTACGAGCAGTACTTC	CASSLDGQGLAYEQYF
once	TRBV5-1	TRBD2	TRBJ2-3	TGCGCCTGCCGGCGGAGCGGGGGGACAGATACGCAGTATTTT	CACRRSGGTDTQYF